The entry below gives a single TCR beta chain sequence along with its context. Its antigen is currently not known. It has no much larger one-base neighbor in the sample; base qualities were not kept. The protocol used for the library was multiplex PCR. The sequencing machine was an Illumina HiSeq 4000. TCR beta libraries were built with iRepertoire HTBI primers and Arm-PCR amplification of CDR3 regions. PCR products were gel purified before sequencing. In the paper's pipeline: Gene usage analysis of CDR3 amino acid clonotypes relied on the 55 to 80 TRBV and about 15 TRBJ segments identified across samples. COPE and FqMerger were used to merge filtered high-quality paired reads into contigs. BLAST was used to align contigs to IMGT TRBV, TRBD and TRBJ reference genes, with CDR3 defined following IMGT. Any clonotype with a frequency above 0.1% was classified as a highly expanded clone. Shannon entropy served as the measure of repertoire diversity, while the Gini coefficient captured V-J evenness. Clonotypes shared by more than one individual were considered public. TCRdb reran the public reads through fastp at Q25 and MiXCR, keeping productive beta chains. Rows are unified per CDR3 protein, each entry keeping the most common DNA and genes. TCRdb, not the original authors, processed these V and J calls. The sample table records some 280,000 distinct CDR3 sequences; around 23% of these occur just once. The ten biggest clones cover about 56% of the sample.

The data stem from a study of regulatory T cells in long-lasting Graves disease (dated by TCRdb to the early 2020s). The study in broad terms: To count as having persistent Graves' disease, a patient had to have received antithyroid drug treatment for over 5 years with TSH receptor autoantibodies remaining persistently positive. Patients with persistent Graves' disease were compared with patients with newly diagnosed Graves' disease using TCR sequencing and RNA sequencing of peripheral blood. The study was conducted in China and was registered as a clinical trial. A total of around 35 samples were covered by TCR sequencing, comprising around 13 persistent and around 20 newly diagnosed Graves' disease patients. On average, persistent Graves' disease patients in the clinical cohort had been on antithyroid drugs for roughly 11 years. Broad study findings and their caveats: TRBV28, TRBJ1-2 and TRBJ2-5 were preferentially used in persistent disease, while TRBV20-1 and TRBJ2-1 were favored in newly diagnosed disease. Persistent patients shared more public clonotypes among themselves (2,741) than newly diagnosed patients did (approximately 870). Compared with newly diagnosed patients, patients with persistent Graves' disease had lower TCR Shannon entropy and fewer highly expanded clones, which suggests clonal expansion. The small sample size was acknowledged by the authors as a limitation that may reduce accuracy. Only the TCR beta chain was sequenced and analyzed. The study examined only peripheral blood because the primary lesion, thyroid tissue, could not be accessed.

CDR1 MDHEN and CDR2 SYDVKM are derived from the germline V gene. Cut back by 8 bases and 0 bases, the V and J ends lie 14 bases apart. The CDR3 measures 16 amino acids from cysteine to phenylalanine. CDR3 DNA only is kept here, 48 bases in frame from base 1. Interpreted using the paper, the time point label stands for: persistent/refractory GD, antithyroid drugs over 5 years with positive TRAb. RNA was extracted from PBMCs in TRIzol for both TCR sequencing and RNA sequencing. The diagnosis of Graves' disease was made according to American Thyroid Association guidelines. Patients were recruited from an endocrinology department in Xi'an, China. Each patient gave approximately 8.8 milliliters of peripheral blood, collected in an EDTA anticoagulant tube. Ficoll Paque Plus density gradient separation was used to isolate PBMCs, and no further T cell sorting was performed. RNA quality was checked with an Agilent 2100 Bioanalyzer and agarose gel, and concentration with a NanoDrop 2000.

The V and J genes are TRBV28 and TRBJ2-6, with the D call tentatively TRBD1 or TRBD2, each fitting 5 bases. The sequence came from a female donor with Graves disease. This material consisted of peripheral blood mononuclear cells (PBMCs), taken when the disease was refractory, from a patient treated with antithyroid drugs. The DNA is as follows: TGTGCCAGCGAGAGAGGGGCGAGCTCTGGGGCCAACGTCCTGACTTTC. The resulting protein is CASERGASSGANVLTF.